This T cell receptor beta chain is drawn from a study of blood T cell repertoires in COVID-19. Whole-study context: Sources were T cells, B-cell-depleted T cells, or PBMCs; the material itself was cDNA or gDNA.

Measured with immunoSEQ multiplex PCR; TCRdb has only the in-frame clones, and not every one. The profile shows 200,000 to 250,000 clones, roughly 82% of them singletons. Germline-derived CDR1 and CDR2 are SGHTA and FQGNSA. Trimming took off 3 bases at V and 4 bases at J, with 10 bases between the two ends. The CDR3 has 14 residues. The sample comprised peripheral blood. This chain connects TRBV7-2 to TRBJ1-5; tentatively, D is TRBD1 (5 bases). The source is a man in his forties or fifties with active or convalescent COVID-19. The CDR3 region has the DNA TGTGCCAGCAGCTTGGGACTATTTAATCAGCCCCAGCATTTT. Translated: CASSLGLFNQPQHF.